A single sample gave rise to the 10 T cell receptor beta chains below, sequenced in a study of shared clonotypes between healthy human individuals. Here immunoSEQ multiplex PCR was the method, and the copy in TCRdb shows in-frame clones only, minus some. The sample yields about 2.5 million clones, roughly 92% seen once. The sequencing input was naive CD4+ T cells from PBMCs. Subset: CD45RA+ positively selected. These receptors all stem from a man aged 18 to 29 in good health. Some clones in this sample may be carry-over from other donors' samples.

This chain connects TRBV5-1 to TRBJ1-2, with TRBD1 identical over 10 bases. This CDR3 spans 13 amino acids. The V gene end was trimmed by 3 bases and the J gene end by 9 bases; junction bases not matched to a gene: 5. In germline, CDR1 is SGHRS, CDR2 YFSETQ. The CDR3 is CASSSGQGESYTF. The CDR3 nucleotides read TGCGCCAGCAGCTCCGGACAGGGGGAAAGCTACACCTTC.

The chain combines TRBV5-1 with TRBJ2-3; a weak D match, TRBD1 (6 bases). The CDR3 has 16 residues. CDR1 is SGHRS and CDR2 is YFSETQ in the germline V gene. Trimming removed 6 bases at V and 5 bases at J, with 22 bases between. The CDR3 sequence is CASTAFWGLAGDTQYF. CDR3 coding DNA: TGCGCCAGCACTGCTTTTTGGGGGCTTGCTGGAGATACGCAGTATTTT.

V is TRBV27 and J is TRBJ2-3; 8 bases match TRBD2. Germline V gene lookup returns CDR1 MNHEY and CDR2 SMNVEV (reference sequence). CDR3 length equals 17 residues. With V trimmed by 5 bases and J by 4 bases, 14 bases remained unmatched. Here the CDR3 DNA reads TGTGCCAGCAGTCCGCCGGGAGGGCCCATGGGTGCAGATACGCAGTATTTT. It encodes CASSPPGGPMGADTQYF.

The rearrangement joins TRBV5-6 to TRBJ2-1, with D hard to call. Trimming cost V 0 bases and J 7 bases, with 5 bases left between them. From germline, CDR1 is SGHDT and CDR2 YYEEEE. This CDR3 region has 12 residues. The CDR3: CASSLDSNEQFF. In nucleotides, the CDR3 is TGTGCCAGCAGCTTGGACTCAAATGAGCAGTTCTTC.

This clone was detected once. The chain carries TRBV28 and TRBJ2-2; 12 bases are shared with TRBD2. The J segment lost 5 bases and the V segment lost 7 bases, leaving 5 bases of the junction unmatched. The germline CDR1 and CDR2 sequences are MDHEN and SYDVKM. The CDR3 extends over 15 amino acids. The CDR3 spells CASIHGTSGTGELFF. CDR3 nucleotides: TGTGCCAGCATACACGGGACTAGCGGGACCGGGGAGCTGTTTTTT. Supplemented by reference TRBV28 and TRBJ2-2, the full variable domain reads DVKVTQSSRYLVKRTGEKVFLECVQDMDHENMFWYRQDPGLGLRLIYFSYDVKMKEKGDIPEGYSVSREKKERFSLILESASTNQTSMYLCASIHGTSGTGELFFGEGSRLTVL.

The CDR3 is CASSPNALNTEAFF. In nucleotides, the CDR3 is TGTGCCAGCTCACCAAATGCGTTGAACACTGAAGCTTTCTTT. The chain joins TRBV18 to TRBJ1-1, with no clear D. The CDR3 has 14 amino acids. Trimming took 2 bases from V and 0 from J, leaving 7 bases between them. The V gene's germline CDR1 is KGHSH and CDR2 LQKENI.

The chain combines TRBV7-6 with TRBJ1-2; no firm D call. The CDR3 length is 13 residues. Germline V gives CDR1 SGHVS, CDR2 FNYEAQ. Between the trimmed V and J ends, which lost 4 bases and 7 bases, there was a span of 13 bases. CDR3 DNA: TGTGCCAGCAGCTACCAAGGAGGATCTGGCTACACCTTC. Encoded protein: CASSYQGGSGYTF.

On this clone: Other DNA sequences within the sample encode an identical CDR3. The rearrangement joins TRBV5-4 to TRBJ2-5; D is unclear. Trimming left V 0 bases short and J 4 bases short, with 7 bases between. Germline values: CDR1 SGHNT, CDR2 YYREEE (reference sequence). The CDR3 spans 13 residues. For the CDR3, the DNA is TGTGCCAGCAGCTTGGTTGGTGCAGAGACCCAGTACTTC. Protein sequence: CASSLVGAETQYF.

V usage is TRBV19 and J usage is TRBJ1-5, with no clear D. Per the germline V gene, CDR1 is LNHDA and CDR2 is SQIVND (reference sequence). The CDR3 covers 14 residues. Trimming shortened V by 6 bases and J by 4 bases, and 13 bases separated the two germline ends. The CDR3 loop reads CASSRRELNQPQHF. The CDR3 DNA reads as TGTGCCAGTAGCCGCCGGGAGCTTAATCAGCCCCAGCATTTT.

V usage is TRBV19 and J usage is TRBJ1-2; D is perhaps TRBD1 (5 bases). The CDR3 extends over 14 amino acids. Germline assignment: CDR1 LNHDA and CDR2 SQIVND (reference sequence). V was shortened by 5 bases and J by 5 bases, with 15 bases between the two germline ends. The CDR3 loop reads CASSRGELAYGYTF. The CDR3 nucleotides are TGTGCCAGTAGTCGAGGGGAACTAGCGTATGGCTACACCTTC.